This paragraph reports one T cell receptor (beta chain). Treatment of the sample: oral pan-JAK inhibitor, 5-10 mg twice daily. The authors extracted RNA and reverse transcribed it into cDNA as the sequencing template. Sequencing was performed with immunoSEQ multiplex PCR; in TCRdb, only in-frame clones are kept and a portion is missing. The data hold about 190,000 clones, with roughly 60% observed a single time. This sample is part of a study of CD8+ T cells in alopecia areata. Losses at the gene ends were 7 bases for V and 6 bases for J; bases not matched to a gene: 8. Germline V gene lookup returns CDR1 SQVTM and CDR2 ANQGSEA. The CDR3 consists of 13 residues.

This receptor was taken from a human donor with alopecia areata. The sequencing used CD4+ T cells sorted from blood, collected around week 50, from a patient treated with tofacitinib. The chain links TRBV29-1 to TRBJ2-4, with 8 bases identical to TRBD1. CDR3 nucleotide sequence: TGCAGCGCTACCCATGACAGGGGAAACATTCAGTACTTC. It yields the protein CSATHDRGNIQYF. Supplemented by reference TRBV29-1 and TRBJ2-4, the full variable domain reads SAVISQKPSRDICQRGTSLTIQCQVDSQVTMMFWYRQQPGQSLTLIATANQGSEATYESGFVIDKFPISRPNLTFSTLTVSNMSPEDSSIYLCSATHDRGNIQYFGAGTRLSVL.